These 7 T cell receptor beta chains were all obtained from the same sample, sequenced in a study of blood T cell repertoires in COVID-19. Assay used: immunoSEQ multiplex PCR; TCRdb lists only in-frame clones, some missing. The repertoire holds about 230,000 clones, with about 85% as singletons. Sequencing was done on a sample of peripheral blood. The receptors derive from a man aged 40-49 years with acute or convalescent COVID-19.

The chain joins TRBV5-1 to TRBJ1-4, with D tentatively TRBD1 (5 bases). Trimming removed 2 bases from V and 5 bases from J, with 13 bases in between. CDR1 is SGHRS and CDR2 is YFSETQ in the germline V gene. This CDR3 has 15 residues. The chain's CDR3 is CASSLSPGRNEKLFF. For the CDR3, the DNA is TGCGCCAGCAGCTTATCCCCAGGGAGGAATGAAAAACTGTTTTTT.

A word on this clone: Mismatch with germline at one junction end may stem from a read error. The chain joins TRBV3-1 (or the pseudogene TRBV3-2) to TRBJ2-1; D is possibly TRBD2 (7 bases). Looked up from germline, CDR1 is LGHDT and CDR2 is YNNKEL (reference sequence). This CDR3 has 13 residues. CDR3 amino acids: CASSQAGGGLSVF. The CDR3 DNA reads as TGTGCCAGCAGCCAAGCCGGCGGGGGCTTGTCTGTCTTC.

V usage is TRBV9 and J usage is TRBJ2-2; TRBD2 aligns across 16 bases. The CDR3 covers 16 residues. Germline CDR1 reads SGDLS; CDR2 reads YYNGEE. The V segment lost 3 bases and the J segment 6 bases; nucleotides outside the gene matches: 2. This CDR3 is CASSEGLAGGPGELFF. For the CDR3, the DNA is TGTGCCAGCAGCGAGGGACTAGCGGGGGGGCCCGGGGAGCTGTTTTTT.

The gene calls are TRBV25-1 and TRBJ1-2, with 8 bases that match TRBD1. From germline, CDR1 is MGHDK and CDR2 SYGVNS. J was trimmed by 4 bases and V by 3 bases; bases with no gene match: 7. The CDR3 is made up of 15 amino acids. CDR3 coding DNA: TGTGCCAGCAGTGAGCGACAGGGGTCCCGCTATGGCTACACCTTC. The encoded protein is CASSERQGSRYGYTF.

The chain combines TRBV19 with TRBJ1-5; D is perhaps TRBD1 (5 bases). The V gene's germline CDR1 is LNHDA and CDR2 SQIVND (reference sequence). V was cut by 3 bases and J by 3 bases, with 18 bases left in between. The CDR3 spans 17 residues. The CDR3 reads CASSISPAGLLNQPQHF. Written as DNA, the CDR3 is TGTGCCAGTAGTATTTCTCCCGCGGGGCTCCTCAATCAGCCCCAGCATTTT.

This chain links TRBV29-1 with TRBJ2-2; no clear D. This CDR3 spans 16 amino acids. The germline gives CDR1 SQVTM, CDR2 ANQGSEA. V lost 7 bases and J 5 bases, leaving 23 bases between the germline ends. CDR3 DNA sequence: TGCAGCGCCACCACGTCAGGAAACCGAAATACCGGGGAGCTGTTTTTT. It codes for CSATTSGNRNTGELFF.

V usage is TRBV12-3 or TRBV12-4 and J usage is TRBJ2-7, with 7 bases aligning to TRBD2. The V gene end was trimmed by 3 bases and the J gene end by 5 bases; junction bases not matched to a gene: 1. The CDR3 loop spans 12 amino acids. The DNA of the CDR3 is TGTGCCAGCAGTTTGGGAGGGAACGAGCAGTACTTC. Translating gives CASSLGGNEQYF.